These 8 T cell receptor beta chains were sequenced from one sample in a study of shared clonotypes between healthy human individuals (TCRdb year 2020). Library preparation used the immunoSEQ multiplex PCR assay. What TCRdb holds here is the immuneACCESS table cut down to in-frame rearrangements. Part of the clones is not present; checked against another copy, under half of the missing clones reflect an unresolved V gene, and the others are unexplained. In this sample the table shows more than 400,000 clones, roughly 80% of which occur a single time. The ten most abundant clones make up over 9.5% of the sample. Sequenced material: PBMCs. Source of these receptors: a middle-aged woman in good health. Some clones in this sample may be carry-over from other donors' samples.

The genes are TRBV6-4 and TRBJ2-3; 10 bases match TRBD1. Trimming cost V 3 bases and J 4 bases; bases outside gene matches: 4. The germline V gene has CDR1 MRHNA and CDR2 SNTAGT. The CDR3 sequence is 15 residues long. CDR3 DNA sequence: TGTGCCAGCAGTGAATCCGGGACAGGGGCAGATACGCAGTATTTT. Protein: CASSESGTGADTQYF.

This clone was seen at least ten times. The chain joins TRBV25-1 to TRBJ2-7, with 7 nucleotides matching TRBD1. The germline gives CDR1 MGHDK, CDR2 SYGVNS. J gave up 3 bases and V 7 bases, and 3 bases lay outside the gene matches. This CDR3 is 12 amino acids long. The chain's CDR3 is CASMGQNYEQYF. The CDR3 DNA sequence: TGTGCCAGCATGGGACAGAACTACGAGCAGTACTTC.

CDR3 sequence (DNA): TGTGCCAGCAGCTTGGGGGGGCCCGGGGCCAACGTCCTGACTTTC. Translating it yields CASSLGGPGANVLTF. The chain recombines TRBV7-6 with TRBJ2-6; D may be TRBD2 (7 bases). The CDR3 loop spans 15 amino acids. Germline loops: CDR1 SGHVS, CDR2 FNYEAQ. Trimming took off 3 bases at V and 4 bases at J, with 10 bases between the two ends.

In regard to this clone: A read error is the likely source, as a far larger clone sits one nucleotide away. The CDR3 sequence is CASSQGMASGEPFF. The CDR3 DNA reads as TGTGCCAGCAGCCAAGGGATGGCTTCGGGGGAGCCGTTTTTT. This chain uses TRBV4-2 with TRBJ2-2; a weak D match, TRBD2 (6 bases). Germline values: CDR1 LGHNA, CDR2 YNFKEQ. The CDR3 totals 14 residues.

The chain couples TRBV4-1 to TRBJ2-5; TRBD1 agrees at 7 bases. The germline V gene encodes CDR1 MGHRA and CDR2 YSYEKL. J lost 1 base, V lost 4 bases, and 9 bases had no gene match. This CDR3 spans 16 amino acids. This chain's CDR3 is CASSRTRDRSQETQYF. CDR3 DNA: TGCGCCAGCAGCCGAACGAGGGACAGAAGCCAAGAGACCCAGTACTTC.

This clone was detected once. A far larger clone is one base from this, pointing to a likely read error. The sample contains more than one DNA sequence encoding this CDR3. J is TRBJ1-4 and V is TRBV30; D is ambiguous. The germline CDR1 and CDR2 sequences are GTSNPN and SVGIG (reference sequence). The CDR3 spans 13 residues. In DNA, the CDR3 is TGTGCCTGGAGTTTGGGATTTAATGAAAAATTGTTTTTT. Its protein is CAWSLGFNEKLFF.

Only one count was recorded for this clone. This sequence joins TRBV6-1 and TRBJ1-2; D possibly corresponds to TRBD1 (5 bases). The CDR3 spans 15 residues. Germline CDR1 is MNHNS and CDR2 is SASEGT. Trimming cost V 1 base and J 4 bases, with 13 bases left between them. The CDR3 spells CASSEGGGRSYGYTF. In nucleotides, the CDR3 is TGTGCCAGCAGTGAAGGGGGGGGTAGAAGCTATGGCTACACCTTC.

The rearrangement uses TRBV29-1 and TRBJ1-2; maybe TRBD1 (6 bases). This CDR3 is 13 amino acids long. Trimming removed 4 bases from V and 4 bases from J, with 13 bases in between. Germline V CDR1 and CDR2: SQVTM, ANQGSEA. CDR3 protein: CSVGRGKGYGYTF. The CDR3 nucleotides read TGCAGCGTTGGCAGGGGAAAAGGCTATGGCTACACCTTC.